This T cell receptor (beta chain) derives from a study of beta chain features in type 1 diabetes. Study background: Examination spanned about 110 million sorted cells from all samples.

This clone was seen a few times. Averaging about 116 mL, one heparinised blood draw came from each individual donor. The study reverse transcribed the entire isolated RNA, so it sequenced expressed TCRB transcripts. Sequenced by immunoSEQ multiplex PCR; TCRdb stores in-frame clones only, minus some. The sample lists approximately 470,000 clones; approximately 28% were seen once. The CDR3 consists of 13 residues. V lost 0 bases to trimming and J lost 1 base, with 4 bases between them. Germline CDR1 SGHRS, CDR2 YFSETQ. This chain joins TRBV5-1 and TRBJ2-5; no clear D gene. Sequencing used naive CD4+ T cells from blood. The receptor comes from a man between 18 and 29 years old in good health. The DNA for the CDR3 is TGCGCCAGCAGCTTGGACAGCCAAGAGACCCAGTACTTC. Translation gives CASSLDSQETQYF.